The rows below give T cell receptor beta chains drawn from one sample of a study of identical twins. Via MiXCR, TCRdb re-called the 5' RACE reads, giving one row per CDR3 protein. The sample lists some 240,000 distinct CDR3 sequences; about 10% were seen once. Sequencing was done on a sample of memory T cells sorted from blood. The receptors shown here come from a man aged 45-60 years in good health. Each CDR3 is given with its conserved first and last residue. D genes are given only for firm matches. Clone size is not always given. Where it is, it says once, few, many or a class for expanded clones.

CDR3 DNA: TGTGCCGCGACAGACATTTATACTAATGAAAAACTGTTTTTT
CDR3 protein: CAATDIYTNEKLFF
J gene: TRBJ1-4
clone size: many
D gene: NA
V gene: TRBV25-1

CDR3 DNA: TGTGCCACCTTTCACAGGGGTAGTACAGATACGCAGTATTTT
CDR3 protein: CATFHRGSTDTQYF
J gene: TRBJ2-3
clone size: many
D gene: TRBD1
V gene: TRBV10-3

CDR3 DNA: TGTGCCAGCAGTTTCTCCTCAAGGTCGGCCCTCCACTTT
CDR3 protein: CASSFSSRSALHF
J gene: TRBJ1-6
clone size: NA
D gene: NA
V gene: TRBV3-1

CDR3 DNA: TGTGCCAGCAGCTCATGGACTAGCGGGGGTGAGCAGTACTTC
CDR3 protein: CASSSWTSGGEQYF
J gene: TRBJ2-7
clone size: many
D gene: TRBD2
V gene: TRBV7-6

CDR3 DNA: TGTGCCAGCAACCAAAGGGGACTAGCAGGTGGGACCCAGTACTTC
CDR3 protein: CASNQRGLAGGTQYF
J gene: TRBJ2-5
clone size: NA
D gene: TRBD2
V gene: TRBV12-3/TRBV12-4

CDR3 DNA: TGTGCCAGCAGACCCGGGGGCGGGGGGATCTACAATGAGCAGTTCTTC
CDR3 protein: CASRPGGGGIYNEQFF
J gene: TRBJ2-1
clone size: few
D gene: TRBD2
V gene: TRBV6-1

CDR3 DNA: TGTGCCAGCAGCGGCCCTCGCGGGGGACTGTATGGCTACACCTTC
CDR3 protein: CASSGPRGGLYGYTF
J gene: TRBJ1-2
clone size: many
D gene: NA
V gene: TRBV9

CDR3 DNA: TGTGCCATCAGTGAGACAGGGGATAGCACTGAAGCTTTCTTT
CDR3 protein: CAISETGDSTEAFF
J gene: TRBJ1-1
clone size: few
D gene: TRBD1
V gene: TRBV10-3

CDR3 DNA: TGTGCCAGTAGTATAGGCCTCGAACCCTACAATGAGCAGTTCTTC
CDR3 protein: CASSIGLEPYNEQFF
J gene: TRBJ2-1
clone size: NA
D gene: NA
V gene: TRBV19

CDR3 DNA: TGTGCCAGCAGCTTAAGCCAGGGGCCAGCGGCCCAGCATTTT
CDR3 protein: CASSLSQGPAAQHF
J gene: TRBJ1-5
clone size: NA
D gene: NA
V gene: TRBV7-2

CDR3 DNA: TGTGCCAGCAGCCATGCGGGACTAGCGGAAGAGACCCAGTACTTC
CDR3 protein: CASSHAGLAEETQYF
J gene: TRBJ2-5
clone size: many
D gene: TRBD2
V gene: TRBV5-6

CDR3 DNA: TGTGCCAGCAGTTTACGAACCCCGGGAAATAGGCCCAATGAGCAGTTCTTC
CDR3 protein: CASSLRTPGNRPNEQFF
J gene: TRBJ2-1
clone size: NA
D gene: NA
V gene: TRBV27

CDR3 DNA: TGTGCCAGCAGCTTAGGACAGGGGGCAGGAGAGACCCAGTACTTC
CDR3 protein: CASSLGQGAGETQYF
J gene: TRBJ2-5
clone size: few
D gene: TRBD1
V gene: TRBV7-9

CDR3 DNA: TGTGCCAGCAACAAATACAACACAGATACGCAGTATTTT
CDR3 protein: CASNKYNTDTQYF
J gene: TRBJ2-3
clone size: NA
D gene: NA
V gene: TRBV6-2/TRBV6-3

CDR3 DNA: TGTGCCAGCAGTTATGGGACAGGGCGTTACGAGCAGTACTTC
CDR3 protein: CASSYGTGRYEQYF
J gene: TRBJ2-7
clone size: NA
D gene: TRBD1
V gene: TRBV6-5

CDR3 DNA: TGTGCCAGCAGCCTAACGTGGGGCGATGGCTACACCTTC
CDR3 protein: CASSLTWGDGYTF
J gene: TRBJ1-2
clone size: few
D gene: NA
V gene: TRBV12-3/TRBV12-4

CDR3 DNA: TGCGCCAGCAGCGTCTTACTAGCGAAGAACACCGGGGAGCTGTTTTTT
CDR3 protein: CASSVLLAKNTGELFF
J gene: TRBJ2-2
clone size: NA
D gene: TRBD2
V gene: TRBV5-1

CDR3 DNA: TGTGCCAGCAGCTTAGCGTTGGGGGGCAGCAGCTATGGCTACACCTTC
CDR3 protein: CASSLALGGSSYGYTF
J gene: TRBJ1-2
clone size: many
D gene: NA
V gene: TRBV7-2

CDR3 DNA: TGCAGTGCTAGACTAGCGGTAAACTCCTACGAGCAGTACTTC
CDR3 protein: CSARLAVNSYEQYF
J gene: TRBJ2-7
clone size: few
D gene: TRBD2
V gene: TRBV20-1

CDR3 DNA: TGTGCCACCAGCAGAGATAGTTCAGGATCCTACGAGCAGTACTTC
CDR3 protein: CATSRDSSGSYEQYF
J gene: TRBJ2-7
clone size: NA
D gene: NA
V gene: TRBV15

CDR3 DNA: TGCAGCGTTGAAGGGACAGGGGGAATCTTTGAGCAGTTCTTC
CDR3 protein: CSVEGTGGIFEQFF
J gene: TRBJ2-1
clone size: many
D gene: TRBD1
V gene: TRBV29-1

CDR3 DNA: TGCGCCAGCAGCTTGGCTACAGATTCGAACACTGAAGCTTTCTTT
CDR3 protein: CASSLATDSNTEAFF
J gene: TRBJ1-1
clone size: many
D gene: NA
V gene: TRBV5-1

CDR3 DNA: TGTGCCAGCAGCCATGGACAGGAAGAGACCCAGTACTTC
CDR3 protein: CASSHGQEETQYF
J gene: TRBJ2-5
clone size: few
D gene: TRBD1
V gene: TRBV7-2

CDR3 DNA: TGTGCCAGCAGTCGGACAGGGGCCTACGAGCAGTACTTC
CDR3 protein: CASSRTGAYEQYF
J gene: TRBJ2-7
clone size: many
D gene: TRBD1
V gene: TRBV2

CDR3 DNA: TGTGCCAGCAGCCGTTTGGGGGAGCAGCAGTACTTC
CDR3 protein: CASSRLGEQQYF
J gene: TRBJ2-7
clone size: NA
D gene: NA
V gene: TRBV3-1

CDR3 DNA: TGTGCCAGCAGCCAGAGGCCCAGGGAGGAAACTGAAGCTTTCTTT
CDR3 protein: CASSQRPREETEAFF
J gene: TRBJ1-1
clone size: NA
D gene: NA
V gene: TRBV14

CDR3 DNA: TGTGCCAGCAGAAGTAGGGAAGGCGGTTCTGGTGAGCAGTTCTTC
CDR3 protein: CASRSREGGSGEQFF
J gene: TRBJ2-1
clone size: NA
D gene: NA
V gene: TRBV2

CDR3 DNA: TGTGCCAGCAGTGAAAGGCGGGGGGCCTACAATGAGCAGTTCTTC
CDR3 protein: CASSERRGAYNEQFF
J gene: TRBJ2-1
clone size: few
D gene: TRBD2
V gene: TRBV2

CDR3 DNA: TGTGCCACCCTCAGGGAGCCCCCCTACAATGAGCAGTTCTTC
CDR3 protein: CATLREPPYNEQFF
J gene: TRBJ2-1
clone size: many
D gene: NA
V gene: TRBV28

CDR3 DNA: TGTGCCAGCGGACAGGCGGGGGGGAGCGGGAGACTAGCCAAAAACATTCAGTACTTC
CDR3 protein: CASGQAGGSGRLAKNIQYF
J gene: TRBJ2-4
clone size: many
D gene: TRBD2
V gene: TRBV12-3/TRBV12-4

CDR3 DNA: TGTGCCAGCTCACCTAATAGCGGGAGGGCCCATGAGCAGTTCTTC
CDR3 protein: CASSPNSGRAHEQFF
J gene: TRBJ2-1
clone size: NA
D gene: TRBD2
V gene: TRBV18

CDR3 DNA: TGTGCCACCAGTCCCCGAGGGGGCGGCTTTATGCGTGAAGCTTTCTTT
CDR3 protein: CATSPRGGGFMREAFF
J gene: TRBJ1-1
clone size: many
D gene: TRBD1
V gene: TRBV15

CDR3 DNA: TGTGCCAGCAGCCTAGTCATAGCGGGAGGGCTTGGTGAGCAGTTCTTC
CDR3 protein: CASSLVIAGGLGEQFF
J gene: TRBJ2-1
clone size: many
D gene: TRBD2
V gene: TRBV7-2

CDR3 DNA: TGTGCCAGTAAAACCCCGAAAAACAATGAGCAGTTCTTC
CDR3 protein: CASKTPKNNEQFF
J gene: TRBJ2-1
clone size: NA
D gene: NA
V gene: TRBV6-1